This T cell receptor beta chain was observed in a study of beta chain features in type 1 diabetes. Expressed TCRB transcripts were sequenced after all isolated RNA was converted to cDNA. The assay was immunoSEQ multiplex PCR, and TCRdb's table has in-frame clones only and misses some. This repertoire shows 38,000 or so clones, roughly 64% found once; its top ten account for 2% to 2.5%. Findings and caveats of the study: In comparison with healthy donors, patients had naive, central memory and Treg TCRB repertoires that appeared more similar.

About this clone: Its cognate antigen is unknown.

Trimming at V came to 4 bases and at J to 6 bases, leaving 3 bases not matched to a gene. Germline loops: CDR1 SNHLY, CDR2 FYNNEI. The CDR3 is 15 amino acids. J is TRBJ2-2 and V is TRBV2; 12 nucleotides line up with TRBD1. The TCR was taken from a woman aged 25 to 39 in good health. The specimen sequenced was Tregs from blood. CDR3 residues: CASSVGQGAPGELFF. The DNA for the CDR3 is TGTGCCAGCAGTGTGGGACAGGGGGCTCCCGGGGAGCTGTTTTTT.